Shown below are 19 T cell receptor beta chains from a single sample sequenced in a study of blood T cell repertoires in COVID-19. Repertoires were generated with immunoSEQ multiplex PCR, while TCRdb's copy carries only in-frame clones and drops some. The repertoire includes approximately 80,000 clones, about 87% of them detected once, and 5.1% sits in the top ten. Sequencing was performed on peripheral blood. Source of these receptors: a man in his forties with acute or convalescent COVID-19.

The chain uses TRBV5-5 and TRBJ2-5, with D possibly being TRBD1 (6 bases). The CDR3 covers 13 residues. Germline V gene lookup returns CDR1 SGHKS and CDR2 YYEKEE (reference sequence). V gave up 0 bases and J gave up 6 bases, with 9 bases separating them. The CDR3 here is CASSLAGAQTQYF. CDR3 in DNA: TGTGCCAGCAGCTTGGCAGGGGCCCAGACCCAGTACTTC.

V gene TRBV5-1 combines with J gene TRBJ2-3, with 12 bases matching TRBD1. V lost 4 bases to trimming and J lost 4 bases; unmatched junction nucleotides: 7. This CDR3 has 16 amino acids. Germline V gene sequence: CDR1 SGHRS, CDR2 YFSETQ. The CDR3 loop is CASSTGTGGRSDTQYF. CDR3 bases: TGCGCCAGCAGCACCGGGACAGGGGGCAGGTCAGATACGCAGTATTTT.

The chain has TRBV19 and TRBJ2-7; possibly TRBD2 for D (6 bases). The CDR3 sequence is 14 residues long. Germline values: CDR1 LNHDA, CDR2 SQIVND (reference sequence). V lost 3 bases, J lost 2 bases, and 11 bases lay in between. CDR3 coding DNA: TGTGCCAGTAGTATTGGGAGGTCCGCCTACGAGCAGTACTTC. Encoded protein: CASSIGRSAYEQYF.

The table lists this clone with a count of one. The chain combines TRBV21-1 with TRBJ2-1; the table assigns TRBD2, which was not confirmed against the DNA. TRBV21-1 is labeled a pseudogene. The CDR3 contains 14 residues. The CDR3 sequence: CASSTASTEDEQFF. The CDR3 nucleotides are TGTGCCAGCAGCACAGCTAGCACCGAGGATGAGCAGTTCTTC.

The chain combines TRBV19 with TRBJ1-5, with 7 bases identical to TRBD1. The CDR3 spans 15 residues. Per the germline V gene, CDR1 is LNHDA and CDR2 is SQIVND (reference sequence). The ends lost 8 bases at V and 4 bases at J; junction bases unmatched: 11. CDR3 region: CASVTGWGSNQPQHF. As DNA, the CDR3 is TGTGCCAGTGTGACAGGGTGGGGGTCTAATCAGCCCCAGCATTTT.

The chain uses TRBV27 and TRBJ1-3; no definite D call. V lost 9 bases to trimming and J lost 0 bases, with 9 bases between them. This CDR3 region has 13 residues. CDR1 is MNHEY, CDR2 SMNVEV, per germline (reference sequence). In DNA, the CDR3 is TGTGCCAGTCGCGCGAGCTCTGGAAACACCATATATTTT. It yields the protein CASRASSGNTIYF.

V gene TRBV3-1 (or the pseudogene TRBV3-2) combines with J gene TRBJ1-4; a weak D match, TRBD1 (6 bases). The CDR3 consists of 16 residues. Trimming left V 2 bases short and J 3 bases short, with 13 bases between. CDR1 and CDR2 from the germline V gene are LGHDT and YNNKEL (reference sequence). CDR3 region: CASSQRGGLANEKLFF. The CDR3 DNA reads TGTGCCAGCAGCCAACGAGGGGGTCTAGCTAATGAAAAACTGTTTTTT.

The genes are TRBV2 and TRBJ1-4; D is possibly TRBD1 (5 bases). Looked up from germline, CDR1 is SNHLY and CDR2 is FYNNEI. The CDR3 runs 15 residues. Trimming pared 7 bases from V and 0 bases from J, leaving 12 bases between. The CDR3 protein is CASTRDSSTNEKLFF. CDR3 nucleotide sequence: TGTGCCAGCACCCGAGACAGTTCAACTAATGAAAAACTGTTTTTT.

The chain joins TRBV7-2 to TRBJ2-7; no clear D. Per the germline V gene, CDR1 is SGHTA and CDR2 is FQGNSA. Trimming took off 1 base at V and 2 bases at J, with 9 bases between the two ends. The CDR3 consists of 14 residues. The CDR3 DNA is TGTGCCAGCAGCTTAGGGGCAAATACCTACGAGCAGTACTTC. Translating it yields CASSLGANTYEQYF. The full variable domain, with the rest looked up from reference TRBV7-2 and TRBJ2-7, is GAGVSQSPSNKVTEKGKDVELRCDPISGHTALYWYRQSLGQGLEFLIYFQGNSAPDKSGLPSDRFSAERTGGSVSTLTIQRTQQEDSAVYLCASSLGANTYEQYFGPGTRLTVT.

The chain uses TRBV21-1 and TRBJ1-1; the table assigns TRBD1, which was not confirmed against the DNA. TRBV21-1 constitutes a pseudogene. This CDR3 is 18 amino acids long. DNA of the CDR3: TGTGCCAGCAGCGTACAACCGGGACAGGGGGCATTGAACACTGAAGCTTTCTTT. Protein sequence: CASSVQPGQGALNTEAFF.

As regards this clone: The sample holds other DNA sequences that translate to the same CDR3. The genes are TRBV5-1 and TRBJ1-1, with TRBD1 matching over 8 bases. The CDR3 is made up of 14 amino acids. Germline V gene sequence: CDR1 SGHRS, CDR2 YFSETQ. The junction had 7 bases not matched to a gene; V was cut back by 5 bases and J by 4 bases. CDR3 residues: CASRSLTGGTEAFF. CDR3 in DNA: TGCGCCAGCAGGTCTCTTACAGGGGGCACTGAAGCTTTCTTT.

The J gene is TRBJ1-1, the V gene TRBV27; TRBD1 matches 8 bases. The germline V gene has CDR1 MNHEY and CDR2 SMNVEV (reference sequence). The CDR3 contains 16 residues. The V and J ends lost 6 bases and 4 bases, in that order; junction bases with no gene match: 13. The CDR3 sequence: CASRLTGGGGATEAFF. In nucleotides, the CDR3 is TGTGCCAGCAGGCTAACAGGGGGTGGAGGTGCCACTGAAGCTTTCTTT.

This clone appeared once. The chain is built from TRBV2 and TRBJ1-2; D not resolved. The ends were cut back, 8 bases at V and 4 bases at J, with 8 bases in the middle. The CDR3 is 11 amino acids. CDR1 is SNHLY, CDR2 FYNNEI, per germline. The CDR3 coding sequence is TGTGCCAGCGCGGGGTCCTATGGCTACACCTTC. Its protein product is CASAGSYGYTF.

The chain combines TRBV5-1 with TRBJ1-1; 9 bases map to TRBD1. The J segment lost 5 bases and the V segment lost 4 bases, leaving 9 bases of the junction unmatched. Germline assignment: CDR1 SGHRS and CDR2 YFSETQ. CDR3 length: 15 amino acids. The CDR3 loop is CASSPRTGAVTEAFF. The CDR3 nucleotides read TGCGCCAGCAGCCCCAGGACAGGGGCCGTGACTGAAGCTTTCTTT.

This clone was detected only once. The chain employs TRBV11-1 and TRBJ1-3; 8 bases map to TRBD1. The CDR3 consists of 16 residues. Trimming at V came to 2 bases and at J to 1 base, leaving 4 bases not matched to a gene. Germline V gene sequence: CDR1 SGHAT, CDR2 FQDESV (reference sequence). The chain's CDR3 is CASSLSRDRSGNTIYF. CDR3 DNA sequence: TGTGCCAGCAGCTTATCCCGGGACAGGTCTGGAAACACCATATATTTT. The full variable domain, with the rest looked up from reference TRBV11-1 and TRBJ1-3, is EAEVAQSPRYKITEKSQAVAFWCDPISGHATLYWYRQILGQGPELLVQFQDESVVDDSQLPKDRFSAERLKGVDSTLKIQPAELGDSAMYLCASSLSRDRSGNTIYFGEGSWLTVV.

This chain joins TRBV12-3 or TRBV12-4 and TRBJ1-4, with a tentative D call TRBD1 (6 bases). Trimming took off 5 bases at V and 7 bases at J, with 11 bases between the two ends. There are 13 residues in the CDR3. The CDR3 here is CASSRQVGEKLFF. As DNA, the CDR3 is TGTGCCAGCAGTCGACAGGTTGGTGAAAAACTGTTTTTT.

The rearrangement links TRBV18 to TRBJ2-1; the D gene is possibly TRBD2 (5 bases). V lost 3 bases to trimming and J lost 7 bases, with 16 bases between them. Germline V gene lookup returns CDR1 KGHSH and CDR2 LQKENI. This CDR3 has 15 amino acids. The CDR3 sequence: CASSPWRRGNNEQFF. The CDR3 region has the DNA TGTGCCAGCTCACCTTGGCGCCGGGGTAATAATGAGCAGTTCTTC.

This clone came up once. The CDR3 here is CASSLLAGYSYEQYF. The DNA for the CDR3 is TGTGCCAGCAGCTTACTAGCGGGGTACTCCTACGAGCAGTACTTC. The chain couples TRBV7-8 to TRBJ2-7; 9 nucleotides agree with TRBD2. J gave up 0 bases and V 2 bases, and 2 bases lay outside the gene matches. Germline V gene lookup returns CDR1 SGHVS and CDR2 FQNEAQ. The length of the CDR3 is 15 residues.

CDR3 in amino acids: CASSVDSGAYQETQYF. The CDR3 DNA sequence: TGTGCCAGCAGCGTAGACAGCGGGGCATACCAAGAGACCCAGTACTTC. The chain carries TRBV9 and TRBJ2-5, with 7 bases lining up with TRBD2. The length of the CDR3 is 16 residues. J was trimmed by 0 bases and V by 0 bases; bases with no gene match: 5. Germline CDR1 reads SGDLS; CDR2 reads YYNGEE.